This TCR beta chain was identified during a study of cytomegalovirus exposure and HLA in healthy donors. Study-level points and caveats: Reportedly, diagnosis of cytomegalovirus status by the classifier showed high specificity and sensitivity. The listing of 150 to 200 TCR beta chains classed them as cytomegalovirus-associated.

A note on this clone: Its matching antigen is unknown.

Using immunoSEQ multiplex PCR, the repertoire was profiled, and TCRdb retains in-frame clones only, with some absent. The profile covers 200,000 to 250,000 clones, with around four fifths appearing a single time and roughly 5.5% taken by the ten largest. The approximately 130-subject validation cohort, separate from the approximately 670-subject first cohort, included the donors. There are 15 residues in the CDR3. Germline-derived CDR1 and CDR2 are MNHNS and SASEGT. With 7 bases removed from V and 5 bases from J, the gap between germline ends came to 21 bases. The chain recombines TRBV6-1 with TRBJ2-7; unclear D gene. This TCR came from a woman younger than 30 in good health and CMV-seronegative. What was sequenced was PBMCs. The CDR3 is CASTVGSAESHEQYF. The CDR3 region has the DNA TGTGCCAGCACCGTAGGGTCCGCAGAGTCCCACGAGCAGTACTTC.